Following are 24 T cell receptor beta chains from one sample sequenced in a study of OX40 agonist ivuxolimab in advanced cancers. Sequenced by immunoSEQ multiplex PCR; TCRdb stores in-frame clones only, minus some. The sample consists of 35,000 to 45,000 clones, about four fifths of them appearing once. The sample consisted of CD4+ or CD8+ T cells sorted from blood, taken in a trial of the OX40 agonist ivuxolimab. These receptor sequences come from an adult with an advanced solid tumor such as melanoma, head and neck, liver or kidney cancer.

The chain is built from TRBV27 and TRBJ2-3, with TRBD1 identical over 8 bases. The CDR3 consists of 14 residues. Germline CDR1 reads MNHEY; CDR2 reads SMNVEV (reference sequence). V lost 10 bases to trimming and J lost 3 bases; unmatched junction nucleotides: 9. The DNA of the CDR3 is TGTGCCACCAAAACAGGGGGTCTTACAGATACGCAGTATTTT. Encoded protein: CATKTGGLTDTQYF.

The chain carries TRBV18 and TRBJ1-6, with D perhaps matching TRBD1 (5 bases). Germline CDR1 reads KGHSH; CDR2 reads LQKENI. V was cut by 0 bases and J by 6 bases, with 15 bases left in between. The CDR3 has 17 residues. The CDR3 loop reads CASSPPNRGAFNSPLHF. The CDR3 nucleotides read TGTGCCAGCTCACCACCTAATCGAGGGGCATTTAATTCACCCCTCCACTTT.

The chain is built from TRBV7-2 and TRBJ2-2, with 13 bases identical to TRBD2. Germline V CDR1 and CDR2: SGHTA, FQGNSA. The CDR3 is 17 amino acids. Trimming cost V 4 bases and J 0 bases; bases outside gene matches: 2. This chain's CDR3 is CASSYGTSGANTGELFF. The CDR3 nucleotides are TGTGCCAGCAGCTACGGGACTAGCGGGGCGAACACCGGGGAGCTGTTTTTT.

The V and J genes are TRBV28 and TRBJ2-7, with 7 bases fitting TRBD1. Germline assignment: CDR1 MDHEN and CDR2 SYDVKM. The CDR3 length is 14 residues. V was clipped by 2 bases and J by 0 bases; unmatched bases: 1. Here the CDR3 reads CASSLRGRSYEQYF. The CDR3 nucleotides read TGTGCCAGCAGTTTAAGGGGGCGCTCCTACGAGCAGTACTTC.

This chain uses TRBV27 with TRBJ2-5; D is possibly TRBD2 (5 bases). The V gene lost 5 bases and the J gene lost 7 bases, with 17 bases spanning the gap. Germline CDR1 and CDR2: MNHEY and SMNVEV (reference sequence). CDR3 length equals 14 residues. The CDR3 is CASSPRTESRTQYF. In nucleotides, the CDR3 is TGTGCCAGCAGTCCCCGGACTGAGTCTCGGACCCAGTACTTC.

The J gene is TRBJ2-7, the V gene TRBV7-7; 13 nucleotides line up with TRBD2. The germline V gene has CDR1 SSHAT and CDR2 FNYEAQ (reference sequence). The CDR3 runs 18 residues. V was pared by 5 bases and J by 1 base, with 11 bases of the junction left unmatched. This CDR3 is CASSPWTSGRLRSYEQYF. The CDR3 DNA sequence: TGTGCCAGCAGCCCGTGGACTAGCGGGAGACTAAGATCCTACGAGCAGTACTTC.

This chain links TRBV7-6 with TRBJ1-2; possible D gene TRBD1, 5 bases. Germline V gene data show CDR1 as SGHVS and CDR2 as FNYEAQ. The V and J ends lost 1 base and 4 bases respectively, with 10 bases between them. CDR3 length equals 14 residues. The CDR3 spells CASSLEAGTYGYTF. The CDR3 DNA is TGTGCCAGCAGCTTAGAGGCAGGGACCTATGGCTACACCTTC.

This rearrangement joins TRBV7-8 to TRBJ2-7; no definite D call. Germline values: CDR1 SGHVS, CDR2 FQNEAQ. The CDR3 has 15 residues. The germline V and J ends were trimmed by 0 bases and 3 bases, with 12 bases remaining between them. The CDR3 sequence is CASSLAATAYYEQYF. CDR3 coding DNA: TGTGCCAGCAGCTTAGCAGCAACAGCCTACTACGAGCAGTACTTC.

The V and J genes are TRBV27 and TRBJ2-7, with a weak D call TRBD2 (6 bases). Trimming stripped 1 base from V and 2 bases from J, with 15 bases between. Germline CDR1 and CDR2: MNHEY and SMNVEV (reference sequence). This CDR3 spans 16 amino acids. CDR3 amino acids: CASSLLPGEKPYEQYF. In DNA form, the CDR3 reads TGTGCCAGCAGTTTATTGCCGGGGGAAAAACCCTACGAGCAGTACTTC.

The genes are TRBV7-2 and TRBJ1-2; TRBD1 matches at 9 bases. This CDR3 region has 15 residues. Trimming removed 2 bases from V and 4 bases from J; junction bases left unmatched: 5. Germline V gene lookup returns CDR1 SGHTA and CDR2 FQGNSA. CDR3 amino acids: CASSLTDRGAYGYTF. In nucleotides, the CDR3 is TGTGCCAGCAGCTTAACCGACAGGGGGGCCTATGGCTACACCTTC.

The sample holds one count of this clone. V usage is TRBV28 and J usage is TRBJ1-1; D unclear. This CDR3 contains 15 residues. Trimming took off 2 bases at V and 4 bases at J, with 14 bases between the two ends. From germline, CDR1 is MDHEN and CDR2 SYDVKM. In DNA, the CDR3 is TGTGCCAGCAGTTTAGGCGCCCGCGGTGGCACTGAAGCTTTCTTT. It encodes CASSLGARGGTEAFF.

J is TRBJ1-1 and V is TRBV19, with 7 bases that match TRBD1. This CDR3 has 15 residues. Unmatched junction bases numbered 6, after V lost 5 bases and J lost 0 bases. Germline assignment: CDR1 LNHDA and CDR2 SQIVND (reference sequence). CDR3 nucleotide sequence: TGTGCCAGTAGTGTGGACAGGCCATTGAACACTGAAGCTTTCTTT. Encoded protein: CASSVDRPLNTEAFF.

This clone was recorded once. The chain is built from TRBV2 and TRBJ1-5; no firm D call. There are 16 residues in the CDR3. CDR1 and CDR2 (germline): SNHLY, FYNNEI. The germline V and J ends were trimmed by 2 bases and 0 bases, with 11 bases remaining between them. This chain's CDR3 is CASSEMTDYSNQPQHF. In DNA, the CDR3 is TGTGCCAGCAGTGAAATGACGGACTATAGCAATCAGCCCCAGCATTTT.

The chain recombines TRBV5-4 with TRBJ1-2; 9 bases match TRBD1. Germline-derived CDR1 and CDR2 are SGHNT and YYREEE (reference sequence). Germline trimming cut 1 base from V and 6 bases from J; bases unmatched to any gene: 4. There are 14 residues in the CDR3. The CDR3 spells CASSLRDRVDGYTF. The CDR3 DNA is TGTGCCAGCAGCTTGAGGGACAGGGTGGATGGCTACACCTTC.

The chain has TRBV6-6 and TRBJ2-7; D is perhaps TRBD2 (5 bases). V lost 0 bases, J lost 7 bases, and 10 bases lay in between. CDR1 is MNHNY and CDR2 is SVGAGI in the germline V gene (reference sequence). CDR3 length equals 13 residues. In DNA form, the CDR3 reads TGTGCCAGCAGTTACTCGACCAGGAGGGAGCAGTACTTC. Protein sequence: CASSYSTRREQYF.

J is TRBJ2-5 and V is TRBV18; D unclear. The CDR3 contains 12 residues. The germline CDR1 and CDR2 sequences are KGHSH and LQKENI. With 6 bases removed from V and 2 bases from J, the gap between germline ends came to 7 bases. CDR3 region: CASSLDQETQYF. The CDR3 nucleotides read TGTGCCAGCTCGCTAGATCAAGAGACCCAGTACTTC.

The V gene is TRBV28, the J gene TRBJ2-1; 8 bases agree with TRBD2. The V gene end was trimmed by 3 bases and the J gene end by 5 bases; junction bases not matched to a gene: 6. The CDR3 totals 15 residues. The germline V gene has CDR1 MDHEN and CDR2 SYDVKM. The CDR3 bases are TGTGCCAGCAGTTTGGTGGCGGGGGGAGACAATGAGCAGTTCTTC. Translation: CASSLVAGGDNEQFF.

The CDR3 is CASSVSYEQYF. The DNA for the CDR3 is TGTGCCAGCAGCGTCTCCTACGAGCAGTACTTC. The chain joins TRBV7-9 to TRBJ2-7; D remains ambiguous. V was shortened by 5 bases and J by 0 bases, with 2 bases between the two germline ends. The germline V gene encodes CDR1 SEHNR and CDR2 FQNEAQ (reference sequence). This CDR3 is built from 11 residues. The entire variable domain, with the rest obtained from reference TRBV7-9 and TRBJ2-7, is as follows: DTGVSQNPRHKITKRGQNVTFRCDPISEHNRLYWYRQTLGQGPEFLTYFQNEAQLEKSRLLSDRFSAERPKGSFSTLEIQRTEQGDSAMYLCASSVSYEQYFGPGTRLTVT.

Here the CDR3 DNA reads TGTGCCAGCAGCTCGTGGGACGAGCAGTACTTC. Translating gives CASSSWDEQYF. The V gene is TRBV7-9, the J gene TRBJ2-7; D is unresolved. Looked up from germline, CDR1 is SEHNR and CDR2 is FQNEAQ (reference sequence). Trimming pared 4 bases from V and 5 bases from J, leaving 6 bases between. The CDR3 contains 11 residues.

The chain carries TRBV5-3 and TRBJ1-2; a possible D gene is TRBD1 (6 bases). TRBV5-3 carries the ORF label, with uncertain function. The ends were cut back, 4 bases at V and 7 bases at J, with 14 bases in the middle. CDR3 size: 13 residues. In nucleotides, the CDR3 is TGTGCCAGAAGCAAGACAGGAAAGCGTGGCTACACCTTC. This gives the protein CARSKTGKRGYTF.

Only one count was recorded for this clone. The rearrangement joins TRBV5-6 to TRBJ1-6; D is unresolved. V gave up 3 bases and J gave up 4 bases, with 17 bases separating them. CDR3 length: 17 residues. Germline V gives CDR1 SGHDT, CDR2 YYEEEE. CDR3 nucleotides: TGTGCCAGCAGCTGGAGGACGGAAAGTCCATATAATTCACCCCTCCACTTT. The encoded protein is CASSWRTESPYNSPLHF.

In the case of this clone: The same CDR3 arises from other DNA sequences in this sample as well. V and J are TRBV10-3 and TRBJ1-2; D is perhaps TRBD1 (5 bases). Trimming removed 10 bases at V and 4 bases at J, with 19 bases between. Germline CDR1 is ENHRY and CDR2 is SYGVKD. This CDR3 is 14 amino acids long. The CDR3 DNA follows: TGTGCCACCTCGCCGGGGGTGGGAATCTATGGCTACACCTTC. This encodes CATSPGVGIYGYTF.

The chain recombines TRBV7-9 with TRBJ1-2, with D maybe TRBD1 (6 bases). Trimming cost V 1 base and J 3 bases, with 18 bases left between them. The CDR3 sequence is 17 residues long. CDR1 SEHNR and CDR2 FQNEAQ come from the germline V gene (reference sequence). The CDR3 region has the DNA TGTGCCAGCAGCTTAGAGGCGACAGGTCCTAGTCACTATGGCTACACCTTC. It translates to CASSLEATGPSHYGYTF.

The J gene is TRBJ2-5, the V gene TRBV11-2; 12 bases map to TRBD2. V shed 1 base and J 5 bases; nucleotides not matched to a gene: 2. In germline, CDR1 is SGHAT, CDR2 FQNNGV. The CDR3 totals 15 residues. CDR3 protein: CASSLGTSGAETQYF. The DNA for the CDR3 is TGTGCCAGCAGCTTAGGGACTAGCGGGGCGGAGACCCAGTACTTC.